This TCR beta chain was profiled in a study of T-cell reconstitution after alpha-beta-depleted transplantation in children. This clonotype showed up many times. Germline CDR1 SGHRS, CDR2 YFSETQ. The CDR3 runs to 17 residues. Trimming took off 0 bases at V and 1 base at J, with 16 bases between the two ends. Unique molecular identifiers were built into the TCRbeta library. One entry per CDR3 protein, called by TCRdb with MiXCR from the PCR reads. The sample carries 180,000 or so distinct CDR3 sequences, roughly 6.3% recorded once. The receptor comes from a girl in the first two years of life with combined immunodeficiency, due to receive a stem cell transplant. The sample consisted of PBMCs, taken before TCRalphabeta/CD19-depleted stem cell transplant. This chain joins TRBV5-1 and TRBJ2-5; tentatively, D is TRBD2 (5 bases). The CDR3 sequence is CASSLAPLGSLQETQYF. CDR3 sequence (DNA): TGCGCCAGCAGCTTGGCGCCCCTGGGGAGCCTCCAAGAGACCCAGTACTTC. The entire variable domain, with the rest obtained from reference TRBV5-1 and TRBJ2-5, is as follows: KAGVTQTPRYLIKTRGQQVTLSCSPISGHRSVSWYQQTPGQGLQFLFEYFSETQRNKGNFPGRFSGRQFSNSRSEMNVSTLELGDSALYLCASSLAPLGSLQETQYFGPGTRLLVL.